The clone carrying this T cell receptor beta chain was picked up a small number of times. Its specificity is unknown. The data were obtained in a study of cytomegalovirus exposure and HLA in healthy donors. Study observations and caveats: Versus the approximately 720-donor mean, an Asian-associated ancestry cluster reportedly showed fewer N-insertions in a later analysis.

PCR employed 60 Vbeta and 13 Jbeta primers. Clones were read by immunoSEQ multiplex PCR, and TCRdb kept only the in-frame ones, dropping some. Of 170,000 or so clones detected, 84% appear once; the ten largest clones hold more than 4%. Sample: PBMCs. The receptor comes from a man younger than 30 in good health and CMV-seronegative.

CDR3 region: CASSHTTVRSSEAFF. DNA of the CDR3: TGTGCCAGCAGCCACACGACAGTCCGGTCGTCTGAAGCTTTCTTT. The chain joins TRBV5-6 to TRBJ1-1, with a tentative D call TRBD1 (5 bases). Germline loops: CDR1 SGHDT, CDR2 YYEEEE. The CDR3 is 15 residues long. V lost 4 bases to trimming and J lost 6 bases, with 19 bases between them.